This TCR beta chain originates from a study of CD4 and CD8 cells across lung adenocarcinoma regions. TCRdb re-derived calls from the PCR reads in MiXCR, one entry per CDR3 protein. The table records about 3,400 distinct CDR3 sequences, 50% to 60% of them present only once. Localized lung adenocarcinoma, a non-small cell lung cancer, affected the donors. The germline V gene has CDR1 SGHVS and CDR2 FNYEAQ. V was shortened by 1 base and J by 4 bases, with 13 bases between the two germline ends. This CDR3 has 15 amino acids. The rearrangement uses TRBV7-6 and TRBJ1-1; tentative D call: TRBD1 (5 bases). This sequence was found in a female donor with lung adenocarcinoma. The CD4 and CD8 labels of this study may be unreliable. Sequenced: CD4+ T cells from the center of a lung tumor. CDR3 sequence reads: CASSLVGGSSTEAFF. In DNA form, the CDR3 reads TGTGCCAGCAGCTTAGTCGGGGGTAGTAGCACTGAAGCTTTCTTT.